This entry lists 29 T cell receptor beta chains sequenced from one sample in a study of cytomegalovirus exposure and HLA in healthy donors. Use of 60 Vbeta and 13 Jbeta primers characterized the PCR. The protocol was immunoSEQ multiplex PCR, while the TCRdb copy is restricted to in-frame clones and leaves out a portion. This table has some 130,000 clones, 77% appearing once. Sequenced sample: PBMCs. All receptors come from a man aged 25 to 40 in good health and CMV-seronegative.

The V and J genes are TRBV7-9 and TRBJ2-7; tentatively, D is TRBD2 (6 bases). Trimming cost V 5 bases and J 3 bases, with 14 bases left between them. Germline V gene data show CDR1 as SEHNR and CDR2 as FQNEAQ (reference sequence). The CDR3 has 14 amino acids. This CDR3 is CASSSVSGDYEQYF. The CDR3 nucleotides are TGTGCCAGCAGCAGTGTTAGCGGAGACTACGAGCAGTACTTC.

This clone has a single count. DNA for the CDR3: TGTGCCAGTAGTTCTCGCCTCGGCGGGACAGGGAACAATGAGCAGTTCTTC. This sequence encodes CASSSRLGGTGNNEQFF. The chain links TRBV19 to TRBJ2-1; 9 nucleotides match TRBD1. CDR1 is LNHDA and CDR2 is SQIVND in the germline V gene (reference sequence). V was clipped by 5 bases and J by 5 bases; unmatched bases: 13. This CDR3 contains 17 residues.

The chain couples TRBV10-2 to TRBJ1-1; 7 nucleotides line up with TRBD1. J gave up 1 base and V 9 bases, and 11 bases lay outside the gene matches. The CDR3 sequence is 15 residues long. Germline CDR1 is WSHSY and CDR2 is SAAADI. The CDR3 is CARPCEGAPNTEAFF. CDR3 in DNA: TGCGCCAGGCCATGCGAGGGGGCACCGAACACTGAAGCTTTCTTT.

The chain carries TRBV27 and TRBJ1-2; 9 bases are a match to TRBD1. The CDR3 sequence is 13 residues long. Germline assignment: CDR1 MNHEY and CDR2 SMNVEV (reference sequence). V gave up 6 bases and J gave up 4 bases; unmatched junction bases: 3. The CDR3 protein is CASSTGQGYGYTF. CDR3 DNA: TGTGCCAGCAGCACGGGACAGGGCTATGGCTACACCTTC.

The chain carries TRBV11-2 and TRBJ2-7, with D unclear. Trimming removed 4 bases at V and 7 bases at J, with 8 bases between. Germline assignment: CDR1 SGHAT and CDR2 FQNNGV. The CDR3 consists of 11 residues. The CDR3 spells CASSSPREQYF. CDR3 DNA: TGTGCCAGCAGCTCCCCCCGGGAGCAGTACTTC. The complete variable domain, with remaining parts taken from reference TRBV11-2 and TRBJ2-7, reads EAGVAQSPRYKIIEKRQSVAFWCNPISGHATLYWYQQILGQGPKLLIQFQNNGVVDDSQLPKDRFSAERLKGVDSTLKIQPAKLEDSAVYLCASSSPREQYFGPGTRLTVT.

The V and J genes are TRBV18 and TRBJ1-1; D is undetermined. Trimming shortened V by 2 bases and J by 8 bases, and 9 bases separated the two germline ends. CDR1 is KGHSH, CDR2 LQKENI, per germline. The length of the CDR3 is 12 residues. The CDR3 DNA follows: TGTGCCAGCTCACCATGGGCAGCAGAAGCTTTCTTT. Translated: CASSPWAAEAFF.

The chain recombines TRBV27 with TRBJ1-5; 9 nucleotides match TRBD1. V lost 4 bases, J lost 5 bases, and 6 bases stayed unmatched. This CDR3 spans 15 amino acids. Germline V gene sequence: CDR1 MNHEY, CDR2 SMNVEV (reference sequence). The CDR3 bases are TGTGCCAGCAGTTCCTGGACAGGGGATCATCAGCCCCAGCATTTT. It yields the protein CASSSWTGDHQPQHF.

The chain recombines TRBV11-1 with TRBJ2-3; 10 nucleotides line up with TRBD2. CDR1 is SGHAT and CDR2 is FQDESV in the germline V gene (reference sequence). This CDR3 is 15 amino acids long. V was pared by 8 bases and J by 1 base, with 6 bases of the junction left unmatched. This CDR3 is CASSLAGEGTDTQYF. In DNA form, the CDR3 reads TGTGCCAGCTCCCTAGCGGGAGAGGGCACAGATACGCAGTATTTT.

This chain joins TRBV7-4 and TRBJ2-4; the D gene is possibly TRBD1 (6 bases). V was cut by 5 bases and J by 2 bases, with 19 bases left in between. The germline V gene has CDR1 SGHVT and CDR2 SQSDAQ. This CDR3 spans 17 amino acids. The CDR3 protein is CASSQQWQGRTKNIQYF. For the CDR3, the DNA is TGTGCCAGCAGCCAACAATGGCAGGGGCGAACCAAAAACATTCAGTACTTC. Full variable domain (missing parts from reference TRBV7-4 and TRBJ2-4): GAGVSQSPRYKVAKRGRDVALRCDSISGHVTLYWYRQTLGQGSEVLTYSQSDAQRDKSGRPSGRFSAERPERSVSTLKIQRTEQGDSAVYLCASSQQWQGRTKNIQYFGAGTRLSVL.

V and J are TRBV27 and TRBJ2-2; 8 nucleotides line up with TRBD2. With 7 bases clipped from V and 7 bases from J, the junction kept 11 bases outside the gene matches. The CDR3 sequence is 15 residues long. Germline-derived CDR1 and CDR2 are MNHEY and SMNVEV (reference sequence). The CDR3 is CASMMTGTRIGELFF. In DNA, the CDR3 is TGTGCCAGCATGATGACCGGGACTAGGATCGGGGAGCTGTTTTTT.

This chain joins TRBV27 and TRBJ2-3, with D possibly matching TRBD2 (5 bases). Germline V lookup: CDR1 MNHEY, CDR2 SMNVEV (reference sequence). The germline V and J ends were trimmed by 7 bases and 3 bases, with 11 bases remaining between them. This CDR3 region has 13 residues. This chain's CDR3 is CASTSSGTDTQYF. The CDR3 DNA is TGTGCCAGCACTAGCTCAGGTACAGATACGCAGTATTTT.

This chain links TRBV5-1 with TRBJ2-7, with 9 bases lining up with TRBD2. The germline V gene encodes CDR1 SGHRS and CDR2 YFSETQ. The CDR3 is 17 residues long. With 0 bases clipped from V and 7 bases from J, the junction kept 14 bases outside the gene matches. The CDR3 reads CASSLVVTSGGSSEQYF. The CDR3 DNA follows: TGCGCCAGCAGCTTGGTGGTGACTAGCGGTGGGTCTAGTGAGCAGTACTTC. Supplemented by reference TRBV5-1 and TRBJ2-7, the full variable domain reads KAGVTQTPRYLIKTRGQQVTLSCSPISGHRSVSWYQQTPGQGLQFLFEYFSETQRNKGNFPGRFSGRQFSNSRSEMNVSTLELGDSALYLCASSLVVTSGGSSEQYFGPGTRLTVT.

This clone was counted between two and nine times. The chain couples TRBV6-1 to TRBJ1-5; weak D call: TRBD1 (6 bases). The CDR3 runs to 14 residues. Germline lookup yields CDR1 MNHNS and CDR2 SASEGT. The ends were cut back, 7 bases at V and 6 bases at J, with 16 bases in the middle. In nucleotides, the CDR3 is TGTGCCAGCATCGACACAGGGCCCTTTCAGCCCCAGCATTTT. This gives the protein CASIDTGPFQPQHF.

This clone has more than one count but fewer than ten. This chain links TRBV7-9 with TRBJ1-5, with 10 positions matching TRBD1. The length of the CDR3 is 18 residues. V was pared by 5 bases and J by 7 bases, with 17 bases of the junction left unmatched. The germline V gene has CDR1 SEHNR and CDR2 FQNEAQ (reference sequence). The CDR3 coding sequence is TGTGCCAGCAGCCATACTCCGCGACAGGGGGCCGGGAGGCAGCCCCAGCATTTT. Its protein product is CASSHTPRQGAGRQPQHF.

The V gene is TRBV28, the J gene TRBJ2-7, with 7 bases that match TRBD2. CDR1 MDHEN and CDR2 SYDVKM come from the germline V gene. CDR3 size: 16 residues. With V trimmed by 5 bases and J by 6 bases, 16 bases remained unmatched. The CDR3 nucleotides read TGTGCCAGCAGTCTATACCGGGAGGCTTTGGGTGGCGAGCAGTACTTC. Its translation: CASSLYREALGGEQYF.

This clone was found once. The chain has TRBV27 and TRBJ2-3; 8 bases match TRBD1. V shed 6 bases and J 1 base; nucleotides not matched to a gene: 0. The CDR3 covers 13 residues. Germline CDR1 is MNHEY and CDR2 is SMNVEV (reference sequence). CDR3: CASRGQGTDTQYF. The CDR3 DNA reads TGTGCCAGCAGGGGACAGGGCACAGATACGCAGTATTTT.

This chain joins TRBV10-3 and TRBJ2-3, with 7 bases aligning to TRBD2. V lost 8 bases, J lost 4 bases, and 9 bases stayed unmatched. The germline gives CDR1 ENHRY, CDR2 SYGVKD. The CDR3 is 14 residues long. CDR3: CAIGRETSPDTQYF. The CDR3 region has the DNA TGTGCCATCGGTCGGGAGACTAGCCCAGATACGCAGTATTTT.

The rearrangement links TRBV25-1 to TRBJ2-1; D gene uncertain. The CDR3 contains 13 residues. The V end lost 6 bases, the J end lost 5 bases, and 11 bases lay between the germline ends. Germline loops: CDR1 MGHDK, CDR2 SYGVNS. CDR3 sequence (DNA): TGTGCCAGCAGCCCCCAGGTCCACAATGAGCAGTTCTTC. Translation: CASSPQVHNEQFF. Full variable domain (outside the CDR3, taken from reference TRBV25-1 and TRBJ2-1): EADIYQTPRYLVIGTGKKITLECSQTMGHDKMYWYQQDPGMELHLIHYSYGVNSTEKGDLSSESTVSRIRTEHFPLTLESARPSHTSQYLCASSPQVHNEQFFGPGTRLTVL.

This clone was counted only a few times. The J gene is TRBJ2-4, the V gene TRBV9; D is perhaps TRBD1 (6 bases). Germline V lookup: CDR1 SGDLS, CDR2 YYNGEE. This CDR3 comprises 14 residues. V lost 0 bases, J lost 7 bases, and 11 bases lay in between. The CDR3 loop is CASSVGVGANIQYF. As DNA, the CDR3 is TGTGCCAGCAGCGTAGGAGTGGGGGCGAACATTCAGTACTTC.

This sequence joins TRBV23-1 and TRBJ2-5, with 10 bases lining up with TRBD1. Being an ORF, TRBV23-1 has a function that is uncertain. This CDR3 is 12 amino acids long. V was pared by 9 bases and J by 2 bases, with 0 bases of the junction left unmatched. The CDR3 loop is CARDRGQETQYF. The CDR3 bases are TGCGCCAGGGACAGGGGGCAAGAGACCCAGTACTTC.

V usage is TRBV9 and J usage is TRBJ2-6, with D uncertain. Germline V CDR1 and CDR2: SGDLS, YYNGEE. With 0 bases removed from V and 0 bases from J, the gap between germline ends came to 10 bases. The CDR3 is 17 residues long. The CDR3 DNA reads TGTGCCAGCAGCGTAGGCGCGGTTCGCTCTGGGGCCAACGTCCTGACTTTC. Translated: CASSVGAVRSGANVLTF.

This rearrangement joins TRBV28 to TRBJ2-7; TRBD2 agrees at 11 bases. The CDR3 sequence is 15 residues long. In germline, CDR1 is MDHEN, CDR2 SYDVKM. With V trimmed by 5 bases and J by 3 bases, 6 bases remained unmatched. DNA for the CDR3: TGTGCCAGCAGTCCCCCGGGACTAGCGGTCTACGAGCAGTACTTC. This encodes CASSPPGLAVYEQYF.

Points on this clone: Germline and junction disagree at one end, which may indicate a read error. The V and J genes are TRBV9 and TRBJ2-1, with D possibly TRBD2 on 6 matching bases. The CDR3 extends over 17 amino acids. CDR1 SGDLS and CDR2 YYNGEE come from the germline V gene. The CDR3 sequence: CASSVGAFRDSDNEQFF. CDR3 in DNA: TGTGCCAGCAGCGTAGGCGCCTTCCGGGACTCCGACAATGAGCAGTTCTTC.

This clone was observed a single time. The V gene is TRBV30, the J gene TRBJ2-1, with D hard to call. In germline, CDR1 is GTSNPN, CDR2 SVGIG (reference sequence). The CDR3 consists of 13 residues. The germline V and J ends were trimmed by 0 bases and 6 bases, with 9 bases remaining between them. This CDR3 is CAWSVPGSNEQFF. The CDR3 region has the DNA TGTGCCTGGAGTGTACCCGGGTCCAATGAGCAGTTCTTC.

The count of this clone is one. This rearrangement joins TRBV2 to TRBJ2-7; 9 nucleotides line up with TRBD2. Germline CDR1 SNHLY, CDR2 FYNNEI. The CDR3 has 13 amino acids. V lost 5 bases, J lost 2 bases, and 1 base stayed unmatched. In DNA, the CDR3 is TGTGCCAGCAGTCGACTAGCGGCCTACGAGCAGTACTTC. As protein: CASSRLAAYEQYF.

The rearrangement uses TRBV9 and TRBJ2-1, with D uncertain. Germline assignment: CDR1 SGDLS and CDR2 YYNGEE. This CDR3 is built from 13 residues. The germline V and J ends were trimmed by 0 bases and 13 bases, with 14 bases remaining between them. The CDR3 is CASSVGAHPSQFF. The CDR3 coding sequence is TGTGCCAGCAGCGTAGGGGCCCACCCCTCACAGTTCTTC.

This chain links TRBV18 with TRBJ2-1, with TRBD1 as a possible D gene (6 bases). This CDR3 spans 14 amino acids. Germline assignment: CDR1 KGHSH and CDR2 LQKENI. V dropped 2 bases and J dropped 5 bases, with 10 bases sitting between them. CDR3 bases: TGTGCCAGCTCACCAATGACAGGAAACAATGAGCAGTTCTTC. Translated, it gives CASSPMTGNNEQFF.

The genes are TRBV18 and TRBJ1-1; D not certain. The CDR3 consists of 14 residues. Trimming left V 0 bases short and J 0 bases short, with 5 bases between. Per the germline V gene, CDR1 is KGHSH and CDR2 is LQKENI. DNA of the CDR3: TGTGCCAGCTCACCACCGGCAGTGAACACTGAAGCTTTCTTT. This codes for CASSPPAVNTEAFF.

V and J are TRBV7-9 and TRBJ2-7; perhaps TRBD1 as D (5 bases). Germline CDR1 and CDR2: SEHNR and FQNEAQ (reference sequence). This CDR3 comprises 14 residues. V lost 5 bases to trimming and J lost 2 bases, with 13 bases between them. The CDR3 coding sequence is TGTGCCAGCAGCCTATCCCTAGGGGCCTACGAGCAGTACTTC. Encoded protein: CASSLSLGAYEQYF.